This T cell receptor (beta chain) was recorded in a study of blood T cell repertoires in COVID-19. CDR3 length: 13 amino acids. V shed 7 bases and J shed 4 bases, with 8 bases lying between them. TCRdb's table, derived via immunoSEQ multiplex PCR, lists solely in-frame clones and lacks some. The sample includes 68,000 or so clones, 80% to 90% of them seen just once. This clonotype was obtained from a man aged 45-60 years with active COVID-19. Sequenced sample: peripheral blood. The chain uses TRBV12-3 or TRBV12-4 and TRBJ1-6, with a tentative D call TRBD1 (6 bases). The CDR3 protein is CASKGGYNSPLHF. The CDR3 coding sequence is TGTGCCAGCAAAGGGGGTTATAATTCACCCCTCCACTTT.